These T cell receptor beta chains were read from a single sample in a study of T cells in Graves' hyperthyroidism and ophthalmopathy. One entry per CDR3 protein, called by TCRdb with MiXCR from the multiplex PCR reads. The data contain hundreds of thousands of distinct CDR3 sequences, roughly a sixth of them singletons. The specimen was blood. These receptors were taken from a woman aged 18-30 years with Graves' hyperthyroidism. Each CDR3 is given with its conserved first and last residue. The D gene is left open where the match is weak. Size tells how often a clone was seen (once, few, many) or the class of an expanded clone, and some rows leave it out.

TRBJ1-2,few,TRBV12-3/TRBV12-4,TRBD1,TGTGCCAGCAGCTTGGACAGGAGATTATATGGCTACACCTTC,CASSLDRRLYGYTF
TRBJ1-4,-,TRBV4-1,-,TGCGCCAGCAGCCATGCCATCGTGGAAAAACTGTTTTTT,CASSHAIVEKLFF
TRBJ1-2,many,TRBV7-2,-,TGTGCCAGCAGCTTAGAAGGGGTGGCCTACTATGGCTACACCTTC,CASSLEGVAYYGYTF
TRBJ2-7,-,TRBV6-2/TRBV6-3,-,TGTGCCAGCAGTTACAGCCCGATCGGCGCCTACGAGCAGTACTTC,CASSYSPIGAYEQYF
TRBJ2-7,few,TRBV20-1,TRBD2,TGCAGTGCTAGAGATCCCGGGAGGAGCTCCGAGCAGTACTTC,CSARDPGRSSEQYF
TRBJ1-4,few,TRBV5-1,TRBD1,TGCGCCAGCAGCTCGCGGGACAGGGGCACTAATGAAAAACTGTTTTTT,CASSSRDRGTNEKLFF
TRBJ1-1,many,TRBV7-2,-,TGTGCCAGCAGCTTGACGGGGTTTAGCACTGAAGCTTTCTTT,CASSLTGFSTEAFF
TRBJ2-7,many,TRBV20-1,-,TGCAGTGCTAGAGATACCGGTTTCTCCTACGAGCAGTACTTC,CSARDTGFSYEQYF
TRBJ2-3,-,TRBV19,-,TGTGCCAGTAGTATAGAAGGGGACGTGACGCAGTATTTT,CASSIEGDVTQYF
TRBJ2-7,-,TRBV28,TRBD1,TGTGCCAGCAGTTCCAGGGGACAGGGTTTGTACGAGCAGTACTTC,CASSSRGQGLYEQYF
TRBJ1-4,-,TRBV6-9,TRBD1,TGTGCCAGCAGTTACATGGTCAGGGGGGAGGAAAAACTGTTTTTT,CASSYMVRGEEKLFF
TRBJ2-4,-,TRBV19,TRBD2,TGTGCCAGTAGACCAGCGGGAGGCGTCTTAGCCAAAAACATTCAGTACTTC,CASRPAGGVLAKNIQYF
TRBJ2-2,few,TRBV7-9,-,TGTGCCAGCAGCTTCGGGTCTACCGGGGAGCTGTTTTTT,CASSFGSTGELFF
TRBJ2-7,-,TRBV25-1,-,TGTGCCAGCAGGGCCTCCGCCGGGAGCTCCTACGAGCAGTACTTC,CASRASAGSSYEQYF
TRBJ1-1,few,TRBV4-3,TRBD1,TGCGCCAGCAGCCAAGAAGGGACAGGGGGCTTGAACACTGAAGCTTTCTTT,CASSQEGTGGLNTEAFF
TRBJ1-6,-,TRBV6-1,-,TGTGCCAGCAAGCCCACAGGGACCTATAATTCACCCCTCCACTTT,CASKPTGTYNSPLHF
TRBJ2-7,many,TRBV18,TRBD1,TGTGCCAGCTCACCAGCGGACAGGAACTACGAGCAGTACTTC,CASSPADRNYEQYF
TRBJ2-7,-,TRBV19,TRBD1,TGTGCCAGTAGTAAACGGACAGGGGACGATATCGCCCACGAGCAGTACTTC,CASSKRTGDDIAHEQYF
TRBJ2-2,few,TRBV3-1,-,TGTGCCAGCAGCCAAGTAACAACCGGGGAGCTGTTTTTT,CASSQVTTGELFF
TRBJ2-1,few,TRBV10-3,TRBD2,TGTGCCATCAGTGACCCGATGACTAGCGGATACAATGAGCAGTTCTTC,CAISDPMTSGYNEQFF
TRBJ2-7,many,TRBV20-1,-,TGCAGTGCGCCTGACTACTCCTACGAGCAGTACTTC,CSAPDYSYEQYF
TRBJ2-4,few,TRBV5-1,TRBD1,TGCGCCAGCAGCTTGGTGGCCCAGGGGGACATTCAGTACTTC,CASSLVAQGDIQYF
TRBJ2-1,many,TRBV12-3/TRBV12-4,TRBD2,TGTGCCAGCAGCCACCGGGGACTAGCGGGAGGGCCCGGGGATGAGCAGTTCTTC,CASSHRGLAGGPGDEQFF
TRBJ1-6,many,TRBV20-1,TRBD1,TGCAGTGCTGGGAGACAGGGAGGAACACCCCTCCACTTT,CSAGRQGGTPLHF
TRBJ2-7,few,TRBV13,TRBD2,TGTGCCAGCAGCCCACCTCGAAGTGATGGCGGGAGCCACGAGCAGTACTTC,CASSPPRSDGGSHEQYF
TRBJ2-1,many,TRBV20-1,-,TGCAGTGCTAGAGCCCCCGGGCCGACTGGCTACAATGAGCAGTTCTTC,CSARAPGPTGYNEQFF
TRBJ2-7,few,TRBV5-1,TRBD2,TGCGCCAGCAGCTCAGCAACTAGCGGGGACTACGAGCAGTACTTC,CASSSATSGDYEQYF
TRBJ2-7,many,TRBV30,-,TGTGCCTGGAGTGTTTTAAATGGGGCCTACGAGCAGTACTTC,CAWSVLNGAYEQYF
TRBJ2-1,many,TRBV10-3,TRBD2,TGTGCCATCAGTGAGCGGGAGGAGCACAATGAGCAGTTCTTC,CAISEREEHNEQFF
TRBJ2-3,many,TRBV6-6,-,TGTGCCAGCAGTTATCGAATTGAGGGAGATACGCAGTATTTT,CASSYRIEGDTQYF
TRBJ2-3,few,TRBV4-1,-,TGCGCCAGCAGCGAGCCTTGGGGGCGGCAACGCACAGATACGCAGTATTTT,CASSEPWGRQRTDTQYF
TRBJ1-1,many,TRBV5-1,-,TGCGCCAGCAGCGGGGGGACCGTGAACACTGAAGCTTTCTTT,CASSGGTVNTEAFF
TRBJ2-1,few,TRBV13,-,TGTGCCAGCAGCGAAGGACAGGGGGCTAGCGGGAGCAATGAGCAGTTCTTC,CASSEGQGASGSNEQFF
TRBJ2-4,-,TRBV6-2/TRBV6-3,-,TGTGCCAGCAGTTACTCGATGGCCCTAGCCAAAAACATTCAGTACTTC,CASSYSMALAKNIQYF
TRBJ2-1,-,TRBV18,-,TGTGCCAGCTCACCATGGGTAGATGAGCAGTTCTTC,CASSPWVDEQFF
TRBJ1-1,-,TRBV7-9,-,TGTGCCAGCAGCCGTACAGCTGACACTGAAGCTTTCTTT,CASSRTADTEAFF
TRBJ1-2,few,TRBV2,-,TGTGCCAGCAGTGACCTTCCAACCACTTTCTATGGCTACACCTTC,CASSDLPTTFYGYTF
TRBJ2-7,-,TRBV2,-,TGTGCCAGCACCGAGAGGCTTGGGTACGAGCAGTACTTC,CASTERLGYEQYF
TRBJ1-4,-,TRBV16,TRBD1,TGTGCCAGCAGCCAATCGGGACAGGGGCAGACTAATGAAAAACTGTTTTTT,CASSQSGQGQTNEKLFF
TRBJ1-1,-,TRBV5-4,TRBD1,TGTGCCAGCAGCGAGCCGGACAGGGGGATGGACACTGAAGCTTTCTTT,CASSEPDRGMDTEAFF
TRBJ2-7,few,TRBV7-3,-,TGTGCCAGCAGCCCGGGGGCTTACTACGAGCAGTACTTC,CASSPGAYYEQYF
TRBJ1-1,many,TRBV5-1,-,TGCGCCAGCACGGATCCTTTGACGGATGAAGCTTTCTTT,CASTDPLTDEAFF